Listed below are T cell receptor beta chains from one sample, sequenced in a study of blood T cell repertoires in COVID-19. Clones were sequenced by immunoSEQ multiplex PCR, and TCRdb holds only the in-frame ones, with some missing. The table shows a few hundred thousand clones, with about 90% occurring only once. Sequencing used peripheral blood. Receptors originate from a woman in her thirties with COVID-19, enrolled during active disease. Both conserved end residues are part of each CDR3. The order of the fields is clone size, J gene, D gene, V gene, CDR3 protein, CDR3 DNA. The D gene is left open where the match is weak. The size of a clone is reported for some rows only, either as once, few or many, or as a class for expanded clones.

clone_size: -
j_call: TRBJ2-7
d_call: TRBD2
v_call: TRBV25-1
cdr3_aa: CASTGTSGMGEQYF
cdr3_nt: TGTGCCAGCACCGGGACTAGCGGGATGGGCGAGCAGTACTTC

clone_size: -
j_call: TRBJ2-1
d_call: TRBD2
v_call: TRBV4-3
cdr3_aa: CASSHSSGPEQFF
cdr3_nt: TGCGCCAGCAGCCATTCTAGCGGTCCTGAGCAGTTCTTC

clone_size: -
j_call: TRBJ2-1
d_call: TRBD1
v_call: TRBV11-2
cdr3_aa: CASSFHRDRGGDEQFF
cdr3_nt: TGTGCCAGCAGCTTCCACCGGGACAGGGGTGGCGATGAGCAGTTCTTC

clone_size: -
j_call: TRBJ1-6
d_call: -
v_call: TRBV5-4
cdr3_aa: CASSPDLRSSYNSPLHF
cdr3_nt: TGTGCCAGCAGCCCCGACTTAAGGAGCTCCTATAATTCACCCCTCCACTTT

clone_size: -
j_call: TRBJ1-1
d_call: TRBD1
v_call: TRBV7-9
cdr3_aa: CASSDRDTTEAFF
cdr3_nt: TGTGCCAGCAGCGACAGGGATACCACTGAAGCTTTCTTT

clone_size: many
j_call: TRBJ2-3
d_call: TRBD2
v_call: TRBV7-3
cdr3_aa: CASSSSAGGGADTQYF
cdr3_nt: TGTGCCAGCAGTTCCTCAGCGGGAGGCGGCGCAGATACGCAGTATTTT

clone_size: -
j_call: TRBJ1-5
d_call: TRBD1
v_call: TRBV10-3
cdr3_aa: CATGQGGNQPQHF
cdr3_nt: TGTGCCACCGGACAGGGGGGCAATCAGCCCCAGCATTTT

clone_size: -
j_call: TRBJ1-2
d_call: -
v_call: TRBV4-1
cdr3_aa: CASSPGGDYGYTF
cdr3_nt: TGCGCCAGCAGCCCAGGAGGGGACTATGGCTACACCTTC

clone_size: -
j_call: TRBJ1-3
d_call: TRBD1
v_call: TRBV7-3
cdr3_aa: CASSRGRFGNTIYF
cdr3_nt: TGTGCCAGCAGCAGGGGGCGCTTTGGAAACACCATATATTTT

clone_size: -
j_call: TRBJ1-5
d_call: -
v_call: TRBV19
cdr3_aa: CASSAFISGNQPQHF
cdr3_nt: TGTGCCAGTAGTGCCTTCATAAGCGGGAATCAGCCCCAGCATTTT

clone_size: -
j_call: TRBJ2-7
d_call: -
v_call: TRBV18
cdr3_aa: CASSLTGHPTYEQYF
cdr3_nt: TGTGCCAGCTCACTAACGGGACACCCTACCTACGAGCAGTACTTC

clone_size: -
j_call: TRBJ2-7
d_call: TRBD1
v_call: TRBV2
cdr3_aa: CASLTGGREQYF
cdr3_nt: TGTGCCAGCCTGACAGGGGGACGGGAGCAGTACTTC

clone_size: few
j_call: TRBJ1-1
d_call: -
v_call: TRBV4-3
cdr3_aa: CASSQEEGNTEAFF
cdr3_nt: TGCGCCAGCAGCCAAGAGGAGGGGAACACTGAAGCTTTCTTT

clone_size: few
j_call: TRBJ1-6
d_call: TRBD1
v_call: TRBV10-3
cdr3_aa: CAISVDRGNSPLHF
cdr3_nt: TGTGCCATCAGTGTAGACAGGGGTAATTCACCCCTCCACTTT

clone_size: once
j_call: TRBJ2-1
d_call: TRBD2
v_call: TRBV7-3
cdr3_aa: CASRGSGNNEQFF
cdr3_nt: TGTGCCAGCAGAGGTAGCGGGAACAATGAGCAGTTCTTC

clone_size: -
j_call: TRBJ2-7
d_call: TRBD2
v_call: TRBV9
cdr3_aa: CASSAVGTSGYEQYF
cdr3_nt: TGTGCCAGCAGCGCGGTAGGGACTAGCGGCTACGAGCAGTACTTC

clone_size: -
j_call: TRBJ2-7
d_call: -
v_call: TRBV18
cdr3_aa: CASSQGRGEASGEQYF
cdr3_nt: TGTGCCAGCTCACAGGGCAGGGGTGAAGCTAGCGGCGAGCAGTACTTC

clone_size: -
j_call: TRBJ2-5
d_call: TRBD2
v_call: TRBV10-3
cdr3_aa: CATRGASGGQETQYF
cdr3_nt: TGTGCCACCCGGGGGGCTAGCGGGGGTCAAGAGACCCAGTACTTC

clone_size: -
j_call: TRBJ2-7
d_call: -
v_call: TRBV4-2
cdr3_aa: CASSQDRVGRGYEQYF
cdr3_nt: TGTGCCAGCAGCCAAGATCGAGTTGGCAGGGGCTACGAGCAGTACTTC

clone_size: -
j_call: TRBJ2-1
d_call: -
v_call: TRBV12-5
cdr3_aa: CASGSGVGRRLFF
cdr3_nt: TGTGCTAGTGGTTCTGGAGTTGGGAGACGGTTGTTCTTC

clone_size: -
j_call: TRBJ2-7
d_call: TRBD2
v_call: TRBV5-4
cdr3_aa: CASSPEGRVYEQYF
cdr3_nt: TGTGCCAGCAGCCCGGAAGGGAGGGTTTACGAGCAGTACTTC

clone_size: -
j_call: TRBJ1-2
d_call: -
v_call: TRBV9
cdr3_aa: CASSVAEGTNYGYTF
cdr3_nt: TGTGCCAGCAGCGTAGCGGAGGGCACCAACTATGGCTACACCTTC

clone_size: -
j_call: TRBJ2-2
d_call: -
v_call: TRBV2
cdr3_aa: CASTLEGVTGELFF
cdr3_nt: TGTGCCAGCACCCTTGAGGGGGTCACCGGGGAGCTGTTTTTT

clone_size: -
j_call: TRBJ2-1
d_call: TRBD1
v_call: TRBV5-1
cdr3_aa: CASSLGTGGGEQFF
cdr3_nt: TGCGCCAGCAGCTTGGGGACAGGAGGCGGTGAGCAGTTCTTC

clone_size: -
j_call: TRBJ1-5
d_call: -
v_call: TRBV10-2
cdr3_aa: CASSEGTLSNQPQHF
cdr3_nt: TGCGCCAGCAGTGAAGGGACACTTAGCAATCAGCCCCAGCATTTT

clone_size: -
j_call: TRBJ2-7
d_call: -
v_call: TRBV3-1/TRBV3-2
cdr3_aa: CASSQKVGGRGKDEQYF
cdr3_nt: TGTGCCAGCAGCCAAAAAGTGGGGGGAAGGGGTAAGGACGAGCAGTACTTC

clone_size: -
j_call: TRBJ2-7
d_call: TRBD2
v_call: TRBV6-5
cdr3_aa: CASSYETSGAYEQYF
cdr3_nt: TGTGCCAGCAGTTACGAGACTAGCGGTGCCTACGAGCAGTACTTC

clone_size: -
j_call: TRBJ2-7
d_call: TRBD1
v_call: TRBV28
cdr3_aa: CASRRRQGSYEQYF
cdr3_nt: TGTGCCAGCAGGCGGAGACAGGGTTCCTACGAGCAGTACTTC

clone_size: -
j_call: TRBJ1-4
d_call: TRBD1
v_call: TRBV2
cdr3_aa: CASSSGTGVEKLFF
cdr3_nt: TGTGCCAGCAGCTCCGGGACAGGGGTGGAAAAACTGTTTTTT

clone_size: -
j_call: TRBJ2-5
d_call: TRBD1
v_call: TRBV10-1
cdr3_aa: CASSPSTGVGMETQYF
cdr3_nt: TGCGCCAGCAGTCCATCTACAGGGGTTGGAATGGAGACCCAGTACTTC

clone_size: few
j_call: TRBJ2-2
d_call: TRBD1
v_call: TRBV10-3
cdr3_aa: CAISEGTGADTGELFF
cdr3_nt: TGTGCCATCAGTGAGGGGACAGGGGCGGACACCGGGGAGCTGTTTTTT

clone_size: once
j_call: TRBJ2-4
d_call: TRBD2
v_call: TRBV4-2
cdr3_aa: CASSQVQAGALGVGKNIQYF
cdr3_nt: TGTGCCAGCAGCCAAGTTCAAGCGGGAGCCCTGGGGGTGGGCAAAAACATTCAGTACTTC

clone_size: -
j_call: TRBJ2-1
d_call: TRBD1
v_call: TRBV5-4
cdr3_aa: CAGGARDRYNEQFF
cdr3_nt: TGTGCCGGCGGAGCGAGGGACAGATACAATGAGCAGTTCTTC

clone_size: -
j_call: TRBJ1-6
d_call: -
v_call: TRBV5-5
cdr3_aa: CASTSKPVSYNSPLHF
cdr3_nt: TGTGCCAGCACTTCCAAGCCTGTCTCCTATAATTCACCCCTCCACTTT

clone_size: few
j_call: TRBJ2-7
d_call: TRBD2
v_call: TRBV30
cdr3_aa: CAWTRTSLPLSYEQYF
cdr3_nt: TGTGCCTGGACTCGGACTAGCCTTCCTCTATCCTACGAGCAGTACTTC

clone_size: -
j_call: TRBJ2-1
d_call: -
v_call: TRBV5-3
cdr3_aa: CARSQMFPGVLCNEQFF
cdr3_nt: TGTGCCAGAAGCCAGATGTTCCCGGGAGTACTGTGTAATGAGCAGTTCTTC

clone_size: -
j_call: TRBJ1-1
d_call: TRBD1
v_call: TRBV9
cdr3_aa: CASSVGTGGFGAFF
cdr3_nt: TGTGCCAGCAGCGTGGGGACAGGGGGCTTCGGGGCTTTCTTT

clone_size: -
j_call: TRBJ1-2
d_call: -
v_call: TRBV30
cdr3_aa: CAWSGGGGYTF
cdr3_nt: TGTGCCTGGAGTGGAGGCGGCGGCTACACCTTC

clone_size: -
j_call: TRBJ1-5
d_call: -
v_call: TRBV19
cdr3_aa: CASSSSSSNQPQHF
cdr3_nt: TGTGCCAGTAGTTCCTCGAGTAGCAATCAGCCCCAGCATTTT

clone_size: -
j_call: TRBJ1-1
d_call: TRBD1
v_call: TRBV6-5
cdr3_aa: CASSWDRGRLNTEAFF
cdr3_nt: TGTGCCAGCAGTTGGGACAGGGGGCGATTAAACACTGAAGCTTTCTTT

clone_size: -
j_call: TRBJ2-7
d_call: -
v_call: TRBV2
cdr3_aa: CASSEVARGAEQYF
cdr3_nt: TGTGCCAGCAGTGAAGTGGCCAGGGGTGCCGAGCAGTACTTC

clone_size: -
j_call: TRBJ2-2
d_call: TRBD2
v_call: TRBV9
cdr3_aa: CASSVDLAEMNTGELFF
cdr3_nt: TGTGCCAGCAGCGTAGATCTAGCGGAAATGAACACCGGGGAGCTGTTTTTT

clone_size: -
j_call: TRBJ1-4
d_call: -
v_call: TRBV7-9
cdr3_aa: CASSLANRNEKLFF
cdr3_nt: TGTGCCAGCAGCTTAGCGAACAGAAATGAAAAACTGTTTTTT

clone_size: -
j_call: TRBJ2-1
d_call: TRBD2
v_call: TRBV9
cdr3_aa: CASSPHSGRANEQFF
cdr3_nt: TGTGCCAGCAGCCCCCACAGCGGGAGGGCGAATGAGCAGTTCTTC

clone_size: -
j_call: TRBJ2-1
d_call: -
v_call: TRBV29-1
cdr3_aa: CSVFSRVRSYNEQFF
cdr3_nt: TGCAGCGTTTTCTCCAGGGTTAGGTCCTACAATGAGCAGTTCTTC